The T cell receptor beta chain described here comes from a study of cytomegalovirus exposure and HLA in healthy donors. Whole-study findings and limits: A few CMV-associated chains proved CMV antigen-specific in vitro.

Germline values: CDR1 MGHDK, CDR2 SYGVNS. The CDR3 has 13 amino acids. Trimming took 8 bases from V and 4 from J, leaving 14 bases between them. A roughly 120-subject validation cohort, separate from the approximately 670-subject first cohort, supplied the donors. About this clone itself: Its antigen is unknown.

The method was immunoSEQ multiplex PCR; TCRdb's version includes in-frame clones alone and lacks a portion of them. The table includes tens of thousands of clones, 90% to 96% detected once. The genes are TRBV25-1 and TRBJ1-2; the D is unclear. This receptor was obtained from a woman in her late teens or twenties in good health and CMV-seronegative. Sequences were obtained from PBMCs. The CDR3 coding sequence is TGTGCCAGCGAGGACTTTACGAGCTATGGCTACACCTTC. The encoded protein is CASEDFTSYGYTF.